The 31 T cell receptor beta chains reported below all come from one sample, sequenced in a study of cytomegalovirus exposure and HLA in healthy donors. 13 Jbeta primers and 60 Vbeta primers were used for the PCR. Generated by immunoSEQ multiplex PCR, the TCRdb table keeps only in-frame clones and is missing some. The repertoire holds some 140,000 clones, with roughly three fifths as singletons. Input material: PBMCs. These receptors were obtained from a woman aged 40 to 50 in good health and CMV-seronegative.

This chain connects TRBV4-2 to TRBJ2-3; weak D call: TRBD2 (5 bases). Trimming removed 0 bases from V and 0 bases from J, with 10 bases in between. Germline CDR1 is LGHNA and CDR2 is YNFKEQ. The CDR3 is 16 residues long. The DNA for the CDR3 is TGTGCCAGCAGCCAAGACCATCGAGGGAGCACAGATACGCAGTATTTT. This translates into CASSQDHRGSTDTQYF.

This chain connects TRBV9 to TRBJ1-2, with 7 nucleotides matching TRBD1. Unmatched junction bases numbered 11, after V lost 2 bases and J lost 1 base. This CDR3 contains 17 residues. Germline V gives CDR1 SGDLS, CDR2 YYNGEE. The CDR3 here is CASSVGTAQRFNYGYTF. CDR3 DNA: TGTGCCAGCAGCGTCGGGACAGCCCAACGTTTTAACTATGGCTACACCTTC.

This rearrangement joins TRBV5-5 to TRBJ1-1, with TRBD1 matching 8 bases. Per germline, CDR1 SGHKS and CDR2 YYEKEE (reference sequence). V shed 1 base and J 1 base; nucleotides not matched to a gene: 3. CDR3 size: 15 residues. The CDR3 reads CASSLTQGANTEAFF. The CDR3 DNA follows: TGTGCCAGCAGCTTGACGCAGGGGGCGAACACTGAAGCTTTCTTT. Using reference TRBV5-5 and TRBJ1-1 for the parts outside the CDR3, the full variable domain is DAGVTQSPTHLIKTRGQQVTLRCSPISGHKSVSWYQQVLGQGPQFIFQYYEKEERGRGNFPDRFSARQFPNYSSELNVNALLLGDSALYLCASSLTQGANTEAFFGQGTRLTVV.

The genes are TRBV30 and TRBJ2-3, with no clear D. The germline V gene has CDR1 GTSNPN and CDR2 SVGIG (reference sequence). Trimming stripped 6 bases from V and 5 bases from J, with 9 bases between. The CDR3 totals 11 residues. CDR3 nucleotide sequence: TGTGCCTGCGTATTCGGAGATACGCAGTATTTT. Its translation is CACVFGDTQYF.

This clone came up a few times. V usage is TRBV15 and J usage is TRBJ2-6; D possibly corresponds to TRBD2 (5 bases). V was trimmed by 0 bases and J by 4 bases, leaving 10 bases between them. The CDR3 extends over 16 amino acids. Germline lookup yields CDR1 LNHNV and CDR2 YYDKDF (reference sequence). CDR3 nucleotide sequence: TGTGCCACCAGCAGAGAAGGGTGGAGGGGGGCCAACGTCCTGACTTTC. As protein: CATSREGWRGANVLTF.

The CDR3 bases are TGCGCCAGCCTCGGGAGGACAGTACTCTTGGGGACCGGGGAGCTGTTTTTT. Its protein product is CASLGRTVLLGTGELFF. This chain joins TRBV10-2 and TRBJ2-2; D is possibly TRBD2 (7 bases). Germline V lookup: CDR1 WSHSY, CDR2 SAAADI. Trimming shortened V by 8 bases and J by 5 bases, and 24 bases separated the two germline ends. The CDR3 runs 17 residues.

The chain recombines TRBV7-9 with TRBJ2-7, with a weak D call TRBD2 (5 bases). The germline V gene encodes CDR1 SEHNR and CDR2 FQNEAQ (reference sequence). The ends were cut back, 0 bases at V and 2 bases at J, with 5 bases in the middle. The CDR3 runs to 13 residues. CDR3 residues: CASSLAGTYEQYF. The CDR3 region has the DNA TGTGCCAGCAGCTTAGCCGGGACCTACGAGCAGTACTTC. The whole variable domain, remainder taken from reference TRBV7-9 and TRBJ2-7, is DTGVSQNPRHKITKRGQNVTFRCDPISEHNRLYWYRQTLGQGPEFLTYFQNEAQLEKSRLLSDRFSAERPKGSFSTLEIQRTEQGDSAMYLCASSLAGTYEQYFGPGTRLTVT.

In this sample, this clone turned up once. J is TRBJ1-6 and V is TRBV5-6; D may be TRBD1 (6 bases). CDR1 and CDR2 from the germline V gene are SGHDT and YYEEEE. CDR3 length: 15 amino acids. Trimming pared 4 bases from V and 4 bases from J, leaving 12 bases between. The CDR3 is CASSLGQIYNSPLHF. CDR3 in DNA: TGTGCCAGCAGCCTTGGACAGATTTATAATTCACCCCTCCACTTT.

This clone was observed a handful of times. CDR3 region: CASSGDRAYEQYF. The CDR3 DNA is TGTGCCAGCAGTGGGGACAGGGCCTACGAGCAGTACTTC. This chain connects TRBV6-1 to TRBJ2-7, with 9 bases that match TRBD1. The CDR3 contains 13 residues. V shed 4 bases and J 2 bases; nucleotides not matched to a gene: 0. In germline, CDR1 is MNHNS, CDR2 SASEGT.

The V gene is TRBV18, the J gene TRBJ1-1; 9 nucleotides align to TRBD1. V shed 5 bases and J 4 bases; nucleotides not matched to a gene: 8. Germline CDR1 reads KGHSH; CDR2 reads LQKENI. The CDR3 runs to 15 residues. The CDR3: CASSTGTGKITEAFF. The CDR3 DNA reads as TGTGCCAGCTCAACCGGGACAGGGAAGATCACTGAAGCTTTCTTT.

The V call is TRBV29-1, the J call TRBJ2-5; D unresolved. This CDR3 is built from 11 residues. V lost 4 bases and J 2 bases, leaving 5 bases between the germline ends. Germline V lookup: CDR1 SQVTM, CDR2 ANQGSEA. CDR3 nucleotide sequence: TGCAGCGTTGGACAACAAGAGACCCAGTACTTC. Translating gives CSVGQQETQYF.

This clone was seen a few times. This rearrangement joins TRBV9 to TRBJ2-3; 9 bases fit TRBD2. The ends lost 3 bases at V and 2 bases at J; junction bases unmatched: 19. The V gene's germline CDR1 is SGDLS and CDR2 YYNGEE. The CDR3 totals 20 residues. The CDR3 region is CASSAPSGGLYSRPTDTQYF. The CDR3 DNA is TGTGCCAGCAGCGCCCCCAGCGGGGGGCTATACTCGAGACCCACAGATACGCAGTATTTT.

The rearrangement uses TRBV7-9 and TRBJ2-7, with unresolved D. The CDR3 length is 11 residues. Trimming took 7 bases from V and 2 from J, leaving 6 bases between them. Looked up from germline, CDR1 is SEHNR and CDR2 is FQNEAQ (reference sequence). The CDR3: CASMGTYEQYF. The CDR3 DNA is TGTGCCAGCATGGGCACCTACGAGCAGTACTTC. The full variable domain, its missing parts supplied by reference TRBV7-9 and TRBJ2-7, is DTGVSQNPRHKITKRGQNVTFRCDPISEHNRLYWYRQTLGQGPEFLTYFQNEAQLEKSRLLSDRFSAERPKGSFSTLEIQRTEQGDSAMYLCASMGTYEQYFGPGTRLTVT.

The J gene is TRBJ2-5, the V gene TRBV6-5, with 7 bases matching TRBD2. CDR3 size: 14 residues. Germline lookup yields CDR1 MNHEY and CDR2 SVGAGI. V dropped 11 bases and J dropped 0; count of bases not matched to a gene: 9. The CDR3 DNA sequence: TGTGCCTCCCGGGGGAGGGTGTACCAAGAGACCCAGTACTTC. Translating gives CASRGRVYQETQYF.

The CDR3 here is CASSSPGQLAYEQYF. CDR3 sequence (DNA): TGTGCCAGCAGTTCCCCAGGACAGCTGGCCTACGAGCAGTACTTC. This chain uses TRBV2 with TRBJ2-7; D possibly corresponds to TRBD1 (6 bases). Trimming removed 5 bases from V and 2 bases from J, with 16 bases in between. The CDR3 runs to 15 residues. From germline, CDR1 is SNHLY and CDR2 FYNNEI.

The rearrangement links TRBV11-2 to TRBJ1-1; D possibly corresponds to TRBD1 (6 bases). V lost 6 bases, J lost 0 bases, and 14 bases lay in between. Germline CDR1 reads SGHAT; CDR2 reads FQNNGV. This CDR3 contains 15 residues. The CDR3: CASSVLTGLNTEAFF. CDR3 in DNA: TGTGCCAGCAGTGTACTGACAGGCTTGAACACTGAAGCTTTCTTT.

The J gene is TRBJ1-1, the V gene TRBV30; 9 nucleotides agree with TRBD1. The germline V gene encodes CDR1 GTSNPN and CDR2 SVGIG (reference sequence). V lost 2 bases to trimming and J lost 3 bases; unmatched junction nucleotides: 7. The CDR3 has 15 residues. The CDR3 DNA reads TGTGCCTGGAGTCCTCTAACAGGGGGCTACACTGAAGCTTTCTTT. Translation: CAWSPLTGGYTEAFF. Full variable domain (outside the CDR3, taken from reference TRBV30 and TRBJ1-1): SQTIHQWPATLVQPVGSPLSLECTVEGTSNPNLYWYRQAAGRGLQLLFYSVGIGQISSEVPQNLSASRPQDRQFILSSKKLLLSDSGFYLCAWSPLTGGYTEAFFGQGTRLTVV.

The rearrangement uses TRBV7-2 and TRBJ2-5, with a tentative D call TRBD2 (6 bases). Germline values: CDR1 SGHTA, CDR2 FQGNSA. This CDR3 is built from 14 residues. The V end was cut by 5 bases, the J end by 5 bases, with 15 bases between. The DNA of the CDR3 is TGTGCCAGCAGCCCAGGGTGGGGGAGGGAGACCCAGTACTTC. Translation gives CASSPGWGRETQYF.

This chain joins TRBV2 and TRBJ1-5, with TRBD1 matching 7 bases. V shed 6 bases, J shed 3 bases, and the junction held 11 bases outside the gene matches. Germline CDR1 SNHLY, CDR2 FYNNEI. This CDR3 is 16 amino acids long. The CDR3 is CASSLTGTEFNQPQHF. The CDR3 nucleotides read TGTGCCAGCAGCTTAACCGGGACAGAATTCAATCAGCCCCAGCATTTT.

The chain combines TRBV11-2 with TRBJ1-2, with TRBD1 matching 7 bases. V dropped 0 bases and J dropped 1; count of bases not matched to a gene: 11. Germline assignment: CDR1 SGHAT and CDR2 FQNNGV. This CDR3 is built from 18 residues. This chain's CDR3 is CASSLDPLDRSVNYGYTF. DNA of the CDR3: TGTGCCAGCAGCTTAGACCCCCTGGACAGGTCCGTTAACTATGGCTACACCTTC.

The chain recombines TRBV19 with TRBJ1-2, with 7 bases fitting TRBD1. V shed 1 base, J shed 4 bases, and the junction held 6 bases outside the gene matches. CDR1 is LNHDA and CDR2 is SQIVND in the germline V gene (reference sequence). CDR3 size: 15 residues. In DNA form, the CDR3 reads TGTGCCAGTAGTATAGGCGCGGACAGGAGCTATGGCTACACCTTC. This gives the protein CASSIGADRSYGYTF.

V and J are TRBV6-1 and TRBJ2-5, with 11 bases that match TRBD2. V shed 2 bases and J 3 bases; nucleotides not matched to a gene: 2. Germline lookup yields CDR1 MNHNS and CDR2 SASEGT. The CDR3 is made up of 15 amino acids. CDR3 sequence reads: CASSELAGGKETQYF. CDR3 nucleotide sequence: TGTGCCAGCAGTGAACTAGCGGGGGGAAAAGAGACCCAGTACTTC.

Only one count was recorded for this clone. The CDR3, as DNA: TGTGCCAGCAGCTTAGGGTACAGGGACCCCACAGATACGCAGTATTTT. It translates to CASSLGYRDPTDTQYF. The V gene is TRBV11-2, the J gene TRBJ2-3; D might be TRBD1 (6 bases). This CDR3 is 16 amino acids long. Per germline, CDR1 SGHAT and CDR2 FQNNGV. V dropped 1 base and J dropped 2 bases, with 13 bases sitting between them.

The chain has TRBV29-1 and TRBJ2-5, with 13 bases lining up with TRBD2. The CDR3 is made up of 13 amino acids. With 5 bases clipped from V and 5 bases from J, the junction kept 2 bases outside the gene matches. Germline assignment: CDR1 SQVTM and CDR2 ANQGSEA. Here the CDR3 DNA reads TGCAGCGTTATGACTAGCGGGGGGGAGACCCAGTACTTC. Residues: CSVMTSGGETQYF.

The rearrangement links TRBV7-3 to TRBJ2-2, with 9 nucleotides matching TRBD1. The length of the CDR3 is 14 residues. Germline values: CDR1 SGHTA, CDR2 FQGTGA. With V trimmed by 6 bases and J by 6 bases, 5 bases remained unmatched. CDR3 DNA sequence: TGTGCCAGCAGGGCGGACAGGGGAGCCGGGGAGCTGTTTTTT. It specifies CASRADRGAGELFF.

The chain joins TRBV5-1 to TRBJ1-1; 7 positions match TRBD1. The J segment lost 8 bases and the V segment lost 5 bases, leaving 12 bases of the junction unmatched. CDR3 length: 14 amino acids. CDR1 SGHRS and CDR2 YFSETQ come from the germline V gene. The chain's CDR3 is CASRMAVRGNEAFF. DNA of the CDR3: TGCGCCAGCAGGATGGCGGTCAGGGGGAACGAAGCTTTCTTT.

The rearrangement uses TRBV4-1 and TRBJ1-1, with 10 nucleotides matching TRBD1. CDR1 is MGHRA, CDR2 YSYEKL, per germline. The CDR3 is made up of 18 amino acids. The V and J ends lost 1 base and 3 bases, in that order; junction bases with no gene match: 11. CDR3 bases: TGCGCCAGCAGCCAAGCCCGGGACAGGGGCGGAAAGGACACTGAAGCTTTCTTT. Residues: CASSQARDRGGKDTEAFF.

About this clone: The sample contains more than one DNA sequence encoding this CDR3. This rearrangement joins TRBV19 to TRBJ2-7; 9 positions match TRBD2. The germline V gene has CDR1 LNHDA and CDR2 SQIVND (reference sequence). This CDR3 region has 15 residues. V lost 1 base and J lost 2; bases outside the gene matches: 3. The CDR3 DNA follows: TGTGCCAGTAGTATAGGGGCTAGCGGGGCCTACGAGCAGTACTTC. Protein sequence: CASSIGASGAYEQYF.

The CDR3 bases are TGCGCCAGCAGCTATCTAGCGGGGGCCTACGAGCAGTACTTC. Translated: CASSYLAGAYEQYF. V usage is TRBV5-1 and J usage is TRBJ2-7; TRBD2 aligns across 10 bases. The germline CDR1 and CDR2 sequences are SGHRS and YFSETQ. J was trimmed by 2 bases and V by 3 bases; bases with no gene match: 2. The CDR3 length is 14 residues.

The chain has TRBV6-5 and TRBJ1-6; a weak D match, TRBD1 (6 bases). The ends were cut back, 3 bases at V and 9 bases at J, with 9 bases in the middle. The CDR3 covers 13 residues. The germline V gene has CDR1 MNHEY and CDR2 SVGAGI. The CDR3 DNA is TGTGCCAGCAGTTATCTAGGGGGTTCACCCCTCCACTTT. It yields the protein CASSYLGGSPLHF.

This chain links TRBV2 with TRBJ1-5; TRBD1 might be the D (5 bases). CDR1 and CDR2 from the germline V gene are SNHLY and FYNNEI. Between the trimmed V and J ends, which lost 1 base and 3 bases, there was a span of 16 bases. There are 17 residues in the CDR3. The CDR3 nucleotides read TGTGCCAGCAGTGAAGGGCAGGGAAGGATCACCAATCAGCCCCAGCATTTT. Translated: CASSEGQGRITNQPQHF.